Listed below are T cell receptor beta chains from one sample, sequenced in a study of blood T cell repertoires in COVID-19. The assay was immunoSEQ multiplex PCR, and TCRdb's table has in-frame clones only and misses some. The sample consists of about 180,000 clones, less than 85% of them appearing once. The sequenced sample was PBMCs or T cells enriched from blood (not recorded which). The receptor source for this set is a man in his fifties or sixties who had recovered from COVID-19. The conserved cysteine and the conserved F or W are not part of the CDR3 here. A D gene is named only where the DNA matches it firmly. Some rows mark clone size as missing; the rest say once, few, many or name a class of expanded clone.

j_call v_call d_call clone_size cdr3_aa
TRBJ2-5 TRBV9 . . ASSAGRKEGLQETQY
TRBJ2-1 TRBV7-8 . once ASSLETSRNEQF
TRBJ1-6 TRBV21-1 . . ASSKENRPGGSNSPLH
TRBJ2-4 TRBV5-4 TRBD1 . ASSLEGGTTKNIQY
TRBJ1-5 TRBV7-9 TRBD1 . ASSQLPAGTGEQPQH
TRBJ1-4 TRBV28 TRBD1 few ASSIPDRGSKEKLF
TRBJ2-5 TRBV9 TRBD2 few ASSLGTSGRETQY
TRBJ1-2 TRBV5-6 TRBD1 . ASSLASPGQGGYGYT
TRBJ1-6 TRBV5-4 TRBD1 . ASSQKQGGNSPLH
TRBJ2-5 TRBV5-1 TRBD2 . ASSLATSGSRPQY
TRBJ2-7 TRBV18 TRBD1 . ASSRGQGAYEQY
TRBJ1-1 TRBV7-8 . . ASSPTGFPNTEAF
TRBJ2-3 TRBV23-1 TRBD1 . ASSQSSLGQLPYTQY
TRBJ1-4 TRBV5-8 . . ASSLARSPGEKLF
TRBJ2-1 TRBV12-3/TRBV12-4 . . ASSPQAEQF
TRBJ2-1 TRBV6-2/TRBV6-3 TRBD2 . ASSYSRGGRGNEQF
TRBJ1-4 TRBV7-8 TRBD1 . ASSAPVWTGDEKLF
TRBJ2-2 TRBV7-2 . . ASSLGRARAGELF
TRBJ2-1 TRBV7-3 TRBD1 . ASSYGQGVREQF
TRBJ2-1 TRBV7-3 TRBD2 . ASSLIGLAGGSDNEQF
TRBJ1-1 TRBV6-4 TRBD1 . ASSVSPGGPEAF
TRBJ2-5 TRBV7-2 . once ASSQRTDQETQY
TRBJ1-4 TRBV7-9 . . ASSQNFEKNEKLF